One sample yielded the 19 T cell receptor beta chains listed below, sequenced in a study of identical twins. TCRdb passed the 5' RACE reads through MiXCR, listing each CDR3 protein once. The data contain around 490,000 distinct CDR3 sequences, around 15% of them seen just once; the ten biggest clones take up about 1%. The sample was also linked to a second study, of yellow fever vaccine responses in identical twins.

Sample: CD4+ T cells sorted from blood. These receptor sequences come from a young woman in good health.

This clonotype was picked up a small number of times. The chain has TRBV19 and TRBJ2-3; 10 nucleotides match TRBD2. Germline CDR1 LNHDA, CDR2 SQIVND (reference sequence). This CDR3 region has 15 residues. V shed 6 bases and J 0 bases; nucleotides not matched to a gene: 3. CDR3 in DNA: TGTGCCAGTAGCACTAGCGGGGCTAGCACAGATACGCAGTATTTT. It codes for CASSTSGASTDTQYF.

The V and J genes are TRBV15 and TRBJ2-2; D not certain. Trimming took 3 bases from V and 5 from J, leaving 7 bases between them. CDR1 is LNHNV, CDR2 YYDKDF, per germline (reference sequence). The CDR3 spans 13 residues. CDR3 DNA: TGTGCCACCAGCAGTCATAGGACCGGGGAGCTGTTTTTT. Translation: CATSSHRTGELFF.

This sequence joins TRBV12-3 or TRBV12-4 and TRBJ2-1, with 9 positions matching TRBD1. Trimming removed 5 bases from V and 7 bases from J; junction bases left unmatched: 3. The CDR3 is 13 amino acids. The chain's CDR3 is CASSGQGRNEQFF. CDR3 nucleotides: TGTGCCAGCAGTGGACAGGGGCGGAATGAGCAGTTCTTC.

This clonotype has a count of ten or more. This chain joins TRBV15 and TRBJ2-7; D may match TRBD1 or TRBD2 (5 bases each). The V gene lost 0 bases and the J gene lost 3 bases, with 12 bases spanning the gap. CDR1 is LNHNV, CDR2 YYDKDF, per germline (reference sequence). The CDR3 sequence is 15 residues long. In DNA form, the CDR3 reads TGTGCCACCAGCAGAGATCGGGACGTACTCTACGAGCAGTACTTC. It specifies CATSRDRDVLYEQYF.

V and J are TRBV20-1 and TRBJ2-2; TRBD1 is a possible D gene (6 bases). Per germline, CDR1 DFQATT and CDR2 SNEGSKA (reference sequence). The CDR3 covers 14 residues. The V end lost 6 bases, the J end lost 0 bases, and 11 bases lay between the germline ends. The CDR3 coding sequence is TGCAGTGCACCGGACAGCGCGAACACCGGGGAGCTGTTTTTT. Its translation is CSAPDSANTGELFF.

This clonotype was observed a handful of times. The genes are TRBV9 and TRBJ1-1, with 10 bases aligning to TRBD1. The CDR3 has 16 amino acids. The germline CDR1 and CDR2 sequences are SGDLS and YYNGEE. With 0 bases clipped from V and 3 bases from J, the junction kept 5 bases outside the gene matches. CDR3 amino acids: CASSVGQGAWDTEAFF. The CDR3, as DNA: TGTGCCAGCAGCGTAGGACAGGGGGCGTGGGACACTGAAGCTTTCTTT.

This clonotype has only a few counts. The chain carries TRBV5-1 and TRBJ2-5; 7 bases fit TRBD1. With V trimmed by 4 bases and J by 2 bases, 11 bases remained unmatched. Germline-derived CDR1 and CDR2 are SGHRS and YFSETQ. The CDR3 has 16 residues. The CDR3 DNA follows: TGCGCCAGCAGCCCCCGGATACAGGGGCTTCAAGAGACCCAGTACTTC. It specifies CASSPRIQGLQETQYF.

This clonotype was counted a few times. V gene TRBV7-2 combines with J gene TRBJ2-4; D might be TRBD1 (6 bases). Germline V CDR1 and CDR2: SGHTA, FQGNSA. CDR3 length: 16 residues. V was clipped by 5 bases and J by 1 base, with 15 bases between them. The CDR3 region is CASSTIGTGAKNIQYF. For the CDR3, the DNA is TGTGCCAGCAGCACAATTGGTACAGGGGCCAAAAACATTCAGTACTTC.

This clonotype was seen more than once but under ten times. CDR3 sequence: CASSSGDRVTETQYF. The CDR3 coding sequence is TGTGCCAGCAGCTCAGGGGACCGAGTGACGGAGACCCAGTACTTC. The chain combines TRBV12-3 or TRBV12-4 with TRBJ2-5, with D tentatively TRBD1 (6 bases). The CDR3 has 15 amino acids. Trimming shortened V by 6 bases and J by 5 bases, and 19 bases separated the two germline ends.

This sequence joins TRBV6-1 and TRBJ1-1; D is unresolved. V lost 0 bases to trimming and J lost 6 bases, with 8 bases between them. The CDR3 spans 13 residues. Germline assignment: CDR1 MNHNS and CDR2 SASEGT. The CDR3 nucleotides are TGTGCCAGCAGTGAAGCGCCGTCCCCTGAAGCTTTCTTT. This codes for CASSEAPSPEAFF.

V usage is TRBV5-1 and J usage is TRBJ2-6, with D maybe TRBD2 (6 bases). The CDR3 sequence is 16 residues long. Per the germline V gene, CDR1 is SGHRS and CDR2 is YFSETQ. The V and J ends lost 0 bases and 3 bases respectively, with 10 bases between them. CDR3 protein: CASSLVAGIGANVLTF. The CDR3 nucleotides read TGCGCCAGCAGCTTGGTCGCGGGAATTGGGGCCAACGTCCTGACTTTC.

This clonotype has more than one count but fewer than ten. The rearrangement joins TRBV5-1 to TRBJ2-2, with TRBD2 as a possible D gene (5 bases). The germline gives CDR1 SGHRS, CDR2 YFSETQ. V lost 0 bases and J lost 7, with 16 bases in between. This CDR3 is built from 16 residues. The CDR3 region has the DNA TGCGCCAGCAGCTTGGAGGTGGGAGACCCGGGCGGGGAGCTGTTTTTT. Translation gives CASSLEVGDPGGELFF.

This clonotype has ten or more counts. The V gene is TRBV12-3 or TRBV12-4, the J gene TRBJ1-2, with D tentatively TRBD1 (5 bases). V shed 5 bases and J shed 7 bases, with 20 bases lying between them. The CDR3 is 15 residues long. The CDR3 nucleotides read TGTGCCAGCAGTCCCATGGTAGCGGGGGGAGGTGGCTACACCTTC. This codes for CASSPMVAGGGGYTF.

This clonotype appeared a few times. This chain joins TRBV6-5 and TRBJ2-7; 11 nucleotides line up with TRBD2. Looked up from germline, CDR1 is MNHEY and CDR2 is SVGAGI. The CDR3 extends over 17 amino acids. With 4 bases clipped from V and 4 bases from J, the junction kept 12 bases outside the gene matches. The CDR3 DNA sequence: TGTGCCAGCAGTTCCTTTTTAGCGGGGGGGAAGGGTTACGAGCAGTACTTC. The encoded protein is CASSSFLAGGKGYEQYF.

The V call is TRBV14, the J call TRBJ2-1; tentative D call: TRBD1 (6 bases). V was trimmed by 4 bases and J by 5 bases, leaving 15 bases between them. This CDR3 comprises 15 residues. In germline, CDR1 is SGHDN, CDR2 FVKESK. Here the CDR3 reads CASSPPGQWNNEQFF. DNA for the CDR3: TGTGCCAGCAGCCCTCCGGGACAATGGAACAATGAGCAGTTCTTC.

This clonotype was observed a few times. The chain uses TRBV7-2 and TRBJ2-5; TRBD2 agrees at 7 bases. V trimming: 6 bases; J trimming: 5 bases; junction bases outside the gene matches: 6. Germline values: CDR1 SGHTA, CDR2 FQGNSA. The CDR3 totals 13 residues. CDR3 coding DNA: TGTGCCAGCAGTCGACTAGCACCGGAGACCCAGTACTTC. This gives the protein CASSRLAPETQYF.

A few counts support this clonotype. This chain joins TRBV12-3 or TRBV12-4 and TRBJ2-7; D is possibly TRBD2 (6 bases). The CDR3 is 15 amino acids. The ends were cut back, 3 bases at V and 1 base at J, with 13 bases in the middle. The CDR3, as DNA: TGTGCCAGCAGTTTGGGGGTGGGAGGATCCTACGAGCAGTACTTC. Protein sequence: CASSLGVGGSYEQYF.

The sample holds a few counts of this clonotype. The chain recombines TRBV7-9 with TRBJ2-5; no firm D call. Germline V gene data show CDR1 as SEHNR and CDR2 as FQNEAQ (reference sequence). This CDR3 is built from 13 residues. V shed 5 bases and J shed 6 bases, with 13 bases lying between them. In nucleotides, the CDR3 is TGTGCCAGCAGCCCGCGCGTCGTCCAGACCCAGTACTTC. This encodes CASSPRVVQTQYF.

This clonotype was seen a handful of times. V and J are TRBV15 and TRBJ2-1; 10 nucleotides align to TRBD2. This CDR3 comprises 17 residues. Per germline, CDR1 LNHNV and CDR2 YYDKDF (reference sequence). V lost 7 bases and J lost 7; bases outside the gene matches: 16. As DNA, the CDR3 is TGTGCCACCAACTCCCTAACAGGACTAGCGGCTGGAAATGAGCAGTTCTTC. It codes for CATNSLTGLAAGNEQFF.